This is a list of T cell receptor beta chains from one sample in a study of T cells after yellow fever vaccination. TCRdb re-derived calls from the 5' RACE reads in MiXCR, one entry per CDR3 protein. The repertoire consists of around 300,000 distinct CDR3 sequences, with approximately 4% occurring once and the leading ten covering 19%. The source was PBMCs, collected 15 days after the yellow fever booster vaccination. Receptors originate from a young man who received the YFV17D yellow fever vaccine. Both conserved end residues are trimmed from each CDR3.

>TRBJ2-1|TRBV12-3/TRBV12-4
ASRWRGMIYNEQF
>TRBJ1-2|TRBV24-1
ATSPGAASYGYT
>TRBJ1-1|TRBV4-3
ASSQDVGGFSEAF
>TRBJ1-4|TRBV20-1
SARAASNEKLF
>TRBJ2-3|TRBV5-5
ASSLEAGGWTDTQY
>TRBJ2-1|TRBV7-8
ASSPQAPSYNEQF
>TRBJ2-3|TRBV20-1
SALSGGTDTQY
>TRBJ1-1|TRBV5-4
ASSLASTGMNTEAF
>TRBJ2-5|TRBV10-3
AISGTGVQETQY
>TRBJ2-7|TRBV5-1
ASSLGPSSGGNYEQY
>TRBJ2-2|TRBV7-3
ASKRELAGAGELF
>TRBJ1-1|TRBV6-5
ASNLVGGPGNEAF
>TRBJ2-7|TRBV7-9
ASSSVRDTLYEQY
>TRBJ1-4|TRBV4-3
ASSQDRTGQYRGKLF